This T cell receptor (beta chain) was obtained from a study of blood T cells in healthy people across ages. The germline V gene encodes CDR1 SGHTA and CDR2 FQGTGA. The CDR3 loop spans 16 amino acids. Study outcomes and limitations: The study found more naive CD4+ cells and higher diversity in long-lived than aged donors. Naive T cell percentage showed a strong correlation with TCR beta diversity.

A second PCR of about 6 to 12 cycles used a sample-barcoded 5' primer and a J-beta primer mix. With 12 random nucleotides, a template-switch adaptor tagged each individual cDNA molecule. TCRdb reanalysed the 5' RACE reads using MiXCR and keeps one entry per CDR3 protein. The sample lists approximately 880,000 distinct CDR3 sequences; around 48% were seen once. About this clonotype itself: Its antigen is as yet unknown.

The genes are TRBV7-3 and TRBJ2-4; 10 nucleotides agree with TRBD2. The J call may be wrong; the DNA end is better matched by TRBJ2-7. The sequence was obtained from a man aged 25-40 years in good health. The specimen was blood. CDR3 in DNA: TGTGCCAGCAGCTTAACGCCCAGCGGGGGGGTCTACGAGCAGTACTTC. Residues: CASSLTPSGGVYEQYF.